This entry lists 15 T cell receptor beta chains sequenced from one sample in a study of vaccination effects on CD4 cells after COVID-19. ViraFEST used viral peptide pools to expand antigen-specific CD4+ T cells before sequencing. Isolation of CD4+ T cells took place after approximately 10 days of culture. Vaccine recipients lacked prior SARS-CoV-2 infection and had negative nucleocapsid antibodies. Using immunoSEQ multiplex PCR, the repertoire was profiled, and TCRdb retains in-frame clones only, with some absent. The sample carries tens of thousands of clones, about 65% recorded once. Antigens for these TCRs are unknown. This specimen consisted of CD4+ T cells from PBMCs cultured with HCoV-OC43 spike peptides, obtained before COVID-19 vaccination. Subset meaning: HCoV-OC43 spike overlapping peptide pool stimulation. Receptor source: a human donor who received a COVID-19 vaccine.

The chain couples TRBV7-8 to TRBJ1-4; tentatively, D is TRBD1 (6 bases). CDR3 length equals 14 residues. Germline lookup yields CDR1 SGHVS and CDR2 FQNEAQ. Trimming took off 5 bases at V and 1 base at J, with 8 bases between the two ends. The CDR3, as DNA: TGTGCCAGCAGCACGGACAGAACTAATGAAAAACTGTTTTTT. The encoded protein is CASSTDRTNEKLFF.

This chain uses TRBV6-5 with TRBJ1-1; D gene unclear. The CDR3 has 13 residues. Trimming shortened V by 6 bases and J by 4 bases, and 12 bases separated the two germline ends. Germline CDR1 reads MNHEY; CDR2 reads SVGAGI. CDR3 residues: CASSVIKGTEAFF. The CDR3 DNA reads TGTGCCAGCAGCGTTATCAAGGGCACTGAAGCTTTCTTT.

Here the CDR3 DNA reads TGTGCCAGCAGTTCCCAGACAGGGGGCTTCACAGATACGCAGTATTTT. The encoded protein is CASSSQTGGFTDTQYF. The chain links TRBV28 to TRBJ2-3; TRBD1 matches at 10 bases. The CDR3 has 16 residues. The germline gives CDR1 MDHEN, CDR2 SYDVKM. The V and J ends lost 4 bases and 2 bases, in that order; junction bases with no gene match: 6. The full variable domain, in which reference TRBV28 and TRBJ2-3 provide the parts outside the CDR3, is DVKVTQSSRYLVKRTGEKVFLECVQDMDHENMFWYRQDPGLGLRLIYFSYDVKMKEKGDIPEGYSVSREKKERFSLILESASTNQTSMYLCASSSQTGGFTDTQYFGPGTRLTVL.

This clone was detected a few times. The J gene is TRBJ1-1, the V gene TRBV6-2 or TRBV6-3; weak D call: TRBD1 (5 bases). Germline V CDR1 and CDR2: MNHEY, SVGEGT. The CDR3 has 13 residues. V was trimmed by 5 bases and J by 1 base, leaving 8 bases between them. DNA of the CDR3: TGTGCCAGCAGTACCGACAGGAACACTGAAGCTTTCTTT. It specifies CASSTDRNTEAFF.

The chain uses TRBV19 and TRBJ1-2; D might be TRBD1 (5 bases). Trimming took off 5 bases at V and 7 bases at J, with 20 bases between the two ends. This CDR3 has 15 amino acids. Germline CDR1 reads LNHDA; CDR2 reads SQIVND (reference sequence). The CDR3 nucleotides are TGTGCCAGTAGTCCGTCTGGGGGAACGAGTGCTGGCTACACCTTC. Amino acids: CASSPSGGTSAGYTF.

This rearrangement joins TRBV5-1 to TRBJ2-1; TRBD2 aligns across 12 bases. V lost 3 bases to trimming and J lost 7 bases; unmatched junction nucleotides: 11. This CDR3 region has 17 residues. Per germline, CDR1 SGHRS and CDR2 YFSETQ. The CDR3 region has the DNA TGCGCCAGCAGCTCGGCATCTAGCGGGGGGGCCATGAATGAGCAGTTCTTC. Residues: CASSSASSGGAMNEQFF. The full variable domain, rest sourced from reference TRBV5-1 and TRBJ2-1, is KAGVTQTPRYLIKTRGQQVTLSCSPISGHRSVSWYQQTPGQGLQFLFEYFSETQRNKGNFPGRFSGRQFSNSRSEMNVSTLELGDSALYLCASSSASSGGAMNEQFFGPGTRLTVL.

The chain joins TRBV28 to TRBJ2-2; 8 bases line up with TRBD1. The germline V gene encodes CDR1 MDHEN and CDR2 SYDVKM. This CDR3 has 15 amino acids. Trimming took 6 bases from V and 4 from J; bases not matched to a gene: 7. The CDR3 region has the DNA TGTGCCAGCAGGAGGGTCAGGGGGCCCACCGGGGAGCTGTTTTTT. The encoded protein is CASRRVRGPTGELFF.

This clone was seen only once. The rearrangement links TRBV6-5 to TRBJ1-5; D not certain. The V gene lost 6 bases and the J gene lost 5 bases, with 11 bases spanning the gap. The CDR3 sequence is 13 residues long. Germline V lookup: CDR1 MNHEY, CDR2 SVGAGI. The CDR3 nucleotides read TGTGCCAGCAGCTACAATTACGATCAGCCCCAGCATTTT. This gives the protein CASSYNYDQPQHF.

This chain joins TRBV30 and TRBJ1-3; D not certain. V lost 5 bases and J 2 bases, leaving 7 bases between the germline ends. Per the germline V gene, CDR1 is GTSNPN and CDR2 is SVGIG (reference sequence). The CDR3 extends over 12 amino acids. CDR3 bases: TGTGCCTGGGCCGCCGCTGGAAACACCATATATTTT. It codes for CAWAAAGNTIYF.

The chain combines TRBV11-2 with TRBJ2-1; D not certain. The CDR3 has 14 residues. The germline V gene encodes CDR1 SGHAT and CDR2 FQNNGV. With 5 bases removed from V and 7 bases from J, the gap between germline ends came to 15 bases. CDR3 loop: CASSDRPVRNEQFF. Written as DNA, the CDR3 is TGTGCCAGCAGCGATCGACCGGTGAGGAATGAGCAGTTCTTC.

This clone showed up just a few times. V usage is TRBV2 and J usage is TRBJ2-2, with 7 bases matching TRBD1. V shed 11 bases and J 3 bases; nucleotides not matched to a gene: 9. The germline V gene has CDR1 SNHLY and CDR2 FYNNEI. This CDR3 spans 14 amino acids. CDR3 in amino acids: CAGSGGRDTGELFF. CDR3 nucleotide sequence: TGTGCCGGATCAGGGGGAAGGGACACCGGGGAGCTGTTTTTT.

CDR3 bases: TGTGCCAGCAGCTTCAGCCTCCAAGAGACCCAGTACTTC. This sequence encodes CASSFSLQETQYF. J is TRBJ2-5 and V is TRBV7-2; no clear D. CDR3 length: 13 amino acids. Germline CDR1 reads SGHTA; CDR2 reads FQGNSA. Trimming pared 3 bases from V and 1 base from J, leaving 6 bases between.

The chain uses TRBV12-3 or TRBV12-4 and TRBJ1-2; no definite D call. This CDR3 contains 11 residues. V was pared by 2 bases and J by 7 bases, with 5 bases between. CDR3 coding DNA: TGTGCCAGCAGTTTAAGGGCTGGCTACACCTTC. It is translated as CASSLRAGYTF.

The V call is TRBV5-1, the J call TRBJ2-1; weak D call: TRBD1 (6 bases). This CDR3 has 14 amino acids. The germline V gene has CDR1 SGHRS and CDR2 YFSETQ. Trimming took 3 bases from V and 10 from J, leaving 17 bases between them. CDR3 coding DNA: TGCGCCAGCAGCTCAGGGGTCGTGGGACGGGAGCAGTTCTTC. This translates into CASSSGVVGREQFF.

The V gene is TRBV19, the J gene TRBJ1-1; D unresolved. The length of the CDR3 is 14 residues. The V gene lost 3 bases and the J gene lost 2 bases, with 10 bases spanning the gap. CDR1 LNHDA and CDR2 SQIVND come from the germline V gene (reference sequence). The CDR3 reads CASSIHGANTEAFF. The DNA of the CDR3 is TGTGCCAGTAGTATTCATGGAGCAAACACTGAAGCTTTCTTT. The full variable domain, with the rest looked up from reference TRBV19 and TRBJ1-1, is DGGITQSPKYLFRKEGQNVTLSCEQNLNHDAMYWYRQDPGQGLRLIYYSQIVNDFQKGDIAEGYSVSREKKESFPLTVTSAQKNPTAFYLCASSIHGANTEAFFGQGTRLTVV.